The sequence of this T cell receptor beta chain was determined in a study of CD8 T cells in ankylosing spondylitis. Construction of TCR beta libraries was performed using quantitative 5'-RACE with molecular barcodes. From the 5' RACE reads, TCRdb called clonotypes with MiXCR, one entry per CDR3 protein. The data hold about 250,000 distinct CDR3 sequences, with 24% observed a single time. The ends were cut back, 4 bases at V and 0 bases at J, with 10 bases in the middle. Germline V gene data show CDR1 as SGDLS and CDR2 as YYNGEE. There are 14 residues in the CDR3. This clonotype was found a few times. The antigen is unknown. Findings and caveats of the study: Reports of some motif variants in reactive arthritis synovial fluid and blood predate this one. Made up of eight highly homologous variants, a TCR beta motif appeared characteristic of ankylosing spondylitis blood. Enrichment of disease-linked clones was reportedly significant in matched ankylosing spondylitis synovial fluid.

Source material: blood, either unsorted or a sorted T cell fraction (not recorded which). The rearrangement joins TRBV9 to TRBJ1-2; tentative D call: TRBD1 (6 bases). The receptor comes from a male donor with ankylosing spondylitis or in good health (not recorded which). CDR3 DNA: TGTGCCAGCAGCCCGGACAGCTCTAACTATGGCTACACCTTC. Protein product: CASSPDSSNYGYTF. Drawing the rest from reference TRBV9 and TRBJ1-2, the complete variable domain is DSGVTQTPKHLITATGQRVTLRCSPRSGDLSVYWYQQSLDQGLQFLIQYYNGEERAKGNILERFSAQQFPDLHSELNLSSLELGDSALYFCASSPDSSNYGYTFGSGTRLTVV.